The 32 T cell receptor beta chains listed next were all sequenced from one sample in a study of T cells in Graves' hyperthyroidism and ophthalmopathy. Authors of the study amplified TCR beta CDR3 regions from RNA transcripts. Using the HTBI primer set, a first-round RT-PCR was run on the TCR CDR3. Each CDR3 protein is one row after TCRdb ran MiXCR on the multiplex PCR reads. The sample yields a few hundred thousand distinct CDR3 sequences, about 18% seen once. Sequencing input: blood. Receptor source: a man younger than 30 with Graves' ophthalmopathy.

This clonotype was seen only a few times. This chain connects TRBV14 to TRBJ2-3; D uncertain. The CDR3 contains 14 residues. Trimming left V 0 bases short and J 9 bases short, with 13 bases between. Per germline, CDR1 SGHDN and CDR2 FVKESK. CDR3 DNA sequence: TGTGCCAGCAGCCAAGATTTAAAGTTCGGGACGCAGTATTTT. Encoded protein: CASSQDLKFGTQYF.

The V and J genes are TRBV7-3 and TRBJ2-3; 11 nucleotides match TRBD2. The V and J ends lost 5 bases and 0 bases, in that order; junction bases with no gene match: 13. There are 19 residues in the CDR3. Germline V gene sequence: CDR1 SGHTA, CDR2 FQGTGA. The DNA for the CDR3 is TGTGCCAGCAGCGAAACCGGGACTAGCGGTTCACCCAGCACAGATACGCAGTATTTT. Its translation is CASSETGTSGSPSTDTQYF.

This chain uses TRBV30 with TRBJ2-7; D unresolved. Trimming took 0 bases from V and 8 from J, leaving 14 bases between them. This CDR3 spans 13 amino acids. From germline, CDR1 is GTSNPN and CDR2 SVGIG (reference sequence). CDR3 residues: CAWSVGSPFKQYF. The CDR3 DNA sequence: TGTGCCTGGAGTGTGGGCAGCCCGTTCAAGCAGTACTTC.

Ten or more counts support this clonotype. This chain connects TRBV13 to TRBJ2-7; 9 nucleotides match TRBD1. The germline V gene has CDR1 PRHDT and CDR2 FYEKMQ (reference sequence). The CDR3 loop spans 15 amino acids. V lost 3 bases and J lost 3; bases outside the gene matches: 6. Here the CDR3 reads CASSFPGQGDYEQYF. For the CDR3, the DNA is TGTGCCAGCAGCTTTCCGGGACAGGGAGACTACGAGCAGTACTTC.

The table lists this clonotype with a few counts. Mismatch with germline at one junction end may stem from a read error. The V and J genes are TRBV6-2 or TRBV6-3 and TRBJ2-3; D tentatively fits TRBD1 or TRBD2 (5 bases each). This CDR3 spans 18 amino acids. Germline CDR1 is MNHEY and CDR2 is SVGEGT. CDR3 region: CASGYSSRGHTSTDTQYF. CDR3 sequence (DNA): TGTGCCAGCGGTTACTCGAGTCGGGGCCACACCAGCACAGATACGCAGTATTTT.

The chain recombines TRBV20-1 with TRBJ1-5; 7 nucleotides line up with TRBD1. J was trimmed by 5 bases and V by 0 bases; bases with no gene match: 10. Germline V gene data show CDR1 as DFQATT and CDR2 as SNEGSKA (reference sequence). CDR3 size: 16 residues. The CDR3 nucleotides are TGCAGTGCTAGAGATAGTAAGGGACAGAGAGATCAGCCCCAGCATTTT. Its protein is CSARDSKGQRDQPQHF.

This clonotype was seen at least ten times. The V gene is TRBV19, the J gene TRBJ2-7; 7 bases agree with TRBD1. This CDR3 has 13 amino acids. CDR1 is LNHDA and CDR2 is SQIVND in the germline V gene (reference sequence). V lost 6 bases to trimming and J lost 4 bases; unmatched junction nucleotides: 6. This chain's CDR3 is CASSRDSLYEQYF. The DNA for the CDR3 is TGTGCCAGTAGCCGGGACAGTTTGTACGAGCAGTACTTC.

Many counts were recorded for this clonotype. The chain uses TRBV10-3 and TRBJ2-7; D might be TRBD2 (5 bases). Germline CDR1 ENHRY, CDR2 SYGVKD. CDR3 size: 12 residues. V lost 10 bases and J 2 bases, leaving 12 bases between the germline ends. This CDR3 is CATGEGPYEQYF. CDR3 nucleotides: TGTGCCACGGGTGAGGGCCCCTACGAGCAGTACTTC.

The chain recombines TRBV28 with TRBJ1-1; possible D gene TRBD1, 6 bases. The germline V gene has CDR1 MDHEN and CDR2 SYDVKM. The ends were cut back, 7 bases at V and 3 bases at J, with 15 bases in the middle. CDR3 size: 14 residues. DNA for the CDR3: TGTGCCAGCACCGTGACAGGAACAGACACTGAAGCTTTCTTT. The encoded protein is CASTVTGTDTEAFF.

This clonotype has more than one count but fewer than ten. The rearrangement links TRBV19 to TRBJ1-5; D may be TRBD1 (5 bases). V was cut by 1 base and J by 5 bases, with 6 bases left in between. From germline, CDR1 is LNHDA and CDR2 SQIVND (reference sequence). The CDR3 has 13 amino acids. CDR3: CASSIVRDQPQHF. CDR3 nucleotides: TGTGCCAGTAGTATAGTCAGGGATCAGCCCCAGCATTTT.

This clonotype appeared many times. CDR3 DNA: TGTGCCAGCAGCGCTGGGACAGTTTTCCACAATGAGCAGTTCTTC. It encodes CASSAGTVFHNEQFF. This sequence joins TRBV5-6 and TRBJ2-1; 7 bases are shared with TRBD1. V dropped 4 bases and J dropped 5; count of bases not matched to a gene: 9. The CDR3 has 15 amino acids. Germline V CDR1 and CDR2: SGHDT, YYEEEE.

This clonotype has only a few counts. The rearrangement links TRBV7-8 to TRBJ2-1, with a tentative D call TRBD1 (6 bases). The germline CDR1 and CDR2 sequences are SGHVS and FQNEAQ. This CDR3 is 15 amino acids long. Between the trimmed V and J ends, which lost 5 bases and 3 bases, there was a span of 14 bases. The chain's CDR3 is CASSTPRGNYNEQFF. The CDR3 nucleotides read TGTGCCAGCAGCACCCCTAGGGGGAACTACAATGAGCAGTTCTTC. Combining the CDR3 with reference TRBV7-8 and TRBJ2-1 gives the whole variable domain GAGVSQSPRYKVAKRGQDVALRCDPISGHVSLFWYQQALGQGPEFLTYFQNEAQLDKSGLPSDRFFAERPEGSVSTLKIQRTQQEDSAVYLCASSTPRGNYNEQFFGPGTRLTVL.

There are a few counts of this clonotype. This chain joins TRBV27 and TRBJ2-2; weak D call: TRBD1 (6 bases). The CDR3 consists of 14 residues. Germline V gene lookup returns CDR1 MNHEY and CDR2 SMNVEV (reference sequence). Trimming stripped 4 bases from V and 6 bases from J, with 12 bases between. The CDR3 DNA sequence: TGTGCCAGCAGTTATTACAGGGTCCCCGGGGAGCTGTTTTTT. It is translated as CASSYYRVPGELFF.

This clonotype has at least ten counts. This chain joins TRBV6-2 or TRBV6-3 and TRBJ1-2, with D perhaps matching TRBD1 (5 bases). CDR3 length: 16 residues. Germline V CDR1 and CDR2: MNHEY, SVGEGT. V lost 6 bases, J lost 4 bases, and 21 bases lay in between. The CDR3 nucleotides are TGTGCCAGCAGCTCTGTGGGCGCCGGGACCCTCTATGGCTACACCTTC. Translated: CASSSVGAGTLYGYTF.

The sample holds many counts of this clonotype. The chain is built from TRBV16 and TRBJ1-1, with unresolved D. Germline V gene sequence: CDR1 KGHSY, CDR2 FQNENV. The CDR3 contains 16 residues. V lost 2 bases and J lost 2, with 15 bases in between. The chain's CDR3 is CASSQPDGVGNTEAFF. The CDR3, as DNA: TGTGCCAGCAGCCAACCGGACGGAGTAGGTAACACTGAAGCTTTCTTT.

This clonotype was picked up many times. The chain recombines TRBV2 with TRBJ2-7; no clear D gene. Germline loops: CDR1 SNHLY, CDR2 FYNNEI. Trimming stripped 4 bases from V and 4 bases from J, with 5 bases between. The CDR3 has 11 amino acids. CDR3 nucleotide sequence: TGTGCCAGCAGTGCCTTTTACGAGCAGTACTTC. It translates to CASSAFYEQYF.

This clonotype appeared many times. This chain links TRBV5-6 with TRBJ2-2; 8 positions agree with TRBD2. The germline gives CDR1 SGHDT, CDR2 YYEEEE. V trimming: 6 bases; J trimming: 1 base; junction bases outside the gene matches: 11. The CDR3 consists of 17 residues. The CDR3 nucleotides read TGTGCCAGCACCTATACCAGGCTAGCGGGGAACACCGGGGAGCTGTTTTTT. Protein product: CASTYTRLAGNTGELFF.

CDR3 sequence reads: CASSLQGQSYEQYF. The CDR3 DNA is TGTGCCAGCAGCTTGCAAGGACAGTCCTACGAGCAGTACTTC. The chain couples TRBV5-6 to TRBJ2-7; weak D call: TRBD1 (6 bases). CDR3 length: 14 residues. Per germline, CDR1 SGHDT and CDR2 YYEEEE. Trimming removed 1 base at V and 1 base at J, with 9 bases between.

This clonotype was found many times. This chain connects TRBV3-1 to TRBJ2-2; D gene unclear. There are 14 residues in the CDR3. Germline values: CDR1 LGHDT, CDR2 YNNKEL (reference sequence). The ends were cut back, 0 bases at V and 4 bases at J, with 6 bases in the middle. CDR3 DNA: TGTGCCAGCAGCCAAGATCGTGTCACCGGGGAGCTGTTTTTT. Translated: CASSQDRVTGELFF.

The chain carries TRBV20-1 and TRBJ1-4; TRBD1 matches at 7 bases. Germline values: CDR1 DFQATT, CDR2 SNEGSKA (reference sequence). There are 15 residues in the CDR3. V trimming: 3 bases; J trimming: 7 bases; junction bases outside the gene matches: 11. CDR3 residues: CSASRDSVRGEKLFF. In nucleotides, the CDR3 is TGCAGTGCTAGTCGGGACAGCGTGCGTGGTGAAAAACTGTTTTTT.

This clonotype was picked up many times. This sequence joins TRBV6-2 or TRBV6-3 and TRBJ2-5; TRBD2 matches at 7 bases. This CDR3 contains 12 residues. Germline CDR1 reads MNHEY; CDR2 reads SVGEGT. Germline trimming cut 7 bases from V and 4 bases from J; bases unmatched to any gene: 3. The CDR3 nucleotides read TGTGCCAGCAAGGGACTATTAGAGACCCAGTACTTC. Residues: CASKGLLETQYF.

CDR3 protein: CASNLGQGGELFF. In DNA form, the CDR3 reads TGTGCCAGCAACCTAGGACAAGGGGGGGAGCTGTTTTTT. The V gene is TRBV12-3 or TRBV12-4, the J gene TRBJ2-2; D possibly corresponds to TRBD1 (5 bases). CDR3 length equals 13 residues. Trimming stripped 7 bases from V and 8 bases from J, with 14 bases between.

This clonotype was observed at least ten times. The chain recombines TRBV2 with TRBJ2-1, with D perhaps TRBD1 or TRBD2 (5 bases each). Trimming shortened V by 1 base and J by 7 bases, and 17 bases separated the two germline ends. This CDR3 spans 16 amino acids. Germline V gene lookup returns CDR1 SNHLY and CDR2 FYNNEI. This CDR3 is CASSEGEGRVHNEQFF. In DNA, the CDR3 is TGTGCCAGCAGTGAAGGCGAGGGACGGGTTCATAATGAGCAGTTCTTC. Complete variable domain (other parts from reference TRBV2 and TRBJ2-1): EPEVTQTPSHQVTQMGQEVILRCVPISNHLYFYWYRQILGQKVEFLVSFYNNEISEKSEIFDDQFSVERPDGSNFTLKIRSTKLEDSAMYFCASSEGEGRVHNEQFFGPGTRLTVL.

This clonotype showed up just a few times. V usage is TRBV9 and J usage is TRBJ1-6, with D possibly being TRBD1 (5 bases). This CDR3 region has 14 residues. V was cut by 1 base and J by 8 bases, with 10 bases left in between. The germline gives CDR1 SGDLS, CDR2 YYNGEE. CDR3 amino acids: CASSVLGTDSPLHF. The CDR3 bases are TGTGCCAGCAGCGTACTGGGGACGGATTCACCCCTCCACTTT.

This clonotype was observed many times. The chain recombines TRBV20-1 with TRBJ2-1; 9 bases are shared with TRBD1. V lost 0 bases, J lost 6 bases, and 6 bases stayed unmatched. CDR1 DFQATT and CDR2 SNEGSKA come from the germline V gene (reference sequence). This CDR3 is 15 amino acids long. CDR3 amino acids: CSARDRHRGRNEQFF. The CDR3 DNA sequence: TGCAGTGCTAGAGACAGGCACAGGGGGCGCAATGAGCAGTTCTTC.

This clonotype was seen ten or more times. This chain links TRBV4-1 with TRBJ2-7; TRBD2 agrees at 8 bases. CDR1 MGHRA and CDR2 YSYEKL come from the germline V gene. After removal of 1 base from V and 7 bases from J, the junction contained 9 bases not matched to a gene. The CDR3 is 15 amino acids. The CDR3 sequence: CASSQAAGGAREQYF. CDR3 coding DNA: TGCGCCAGCAGCCAAGCCGCCGGGGGGGCGAGGGAGCAGTACTTC.

This clonotype was found many times. The chain employs TRBV19 and TRBJ1-5, with D hard to call. The germline V and J ends were trimmed by 6 bases and 4 bases, with 22 bases remaining between them. Germline V gives CDR1 LNHDA, CDR2 SQIVND (reference sequence). The CDR3 has 17 amino acids. CDR3 sequence reads: CASSKIIGRMRNQPQHF. CDR3 nucleotides: TGTGCCAGTAGCAAAATCATCGGGAGGATGCGGAATCAGCCCCAGCATTTT.

The J gene is TRBJ1-2, the V gene TRBV2, with 8 bases matching TRBD1. The CDR3 spans 15 residues. V shed 0 bases and J 8 bases; nucleotides not matched to a gene: 8. Germline V gives CDR1 SNHLY, CDR2 FYNNEI. This chain's CDR3 is CASSEADQGASGYTF. CDR3 bases: TGTGCCAGCAGTGAAGCGGATCAGGGGGCCTCCGGCTACACCTTC.

J is TRBJ2-5 and V is TRBV10-3, with D perhaps TRBD2 (6 bases). The germline V and J ends were trimmed by 6 bases and 0 bases, with 8 bases remaining between them. Germline V gives CDR1 ENHRY, CDR2 SYGVKD. This CDR3 contains 13 residues. The CDR3: CAISAGHQETQYF. The CDR3 region has the DNA TGTGCCATCAGCGCGGGACACCAAGAGACCCAGTACTTC.

This clonotype was seen repeatedly, ten times or more. This chain links TRBV14 with TRBJ2-2, with TRBD2 matching 8 bases. This CDR3 is built from 17 residues. The V and J ends lost 1 base and 0 bases, in that order; junction bases with no gene match: 4. In germline, CDR1 is SGHDN, CDR2 FVKESK. CDR3 region: CASSQVLSGANTGELFF. For the CDR3, the DNA is TGTGCCAGCAGCCAAGTCCTTAGCGGGGCGAACACCGGGGAGCTGTTTTTT.

This clonotype was counted many times. V and J are TRBV3-1 and TRBJ2-3, with D unclear. This CDR3 has 13 residues. Per the germline V gene, CDR1 is LGHDT and CDR2 is YNNKEL (reference sequence). V was pared by 2 bases and J by 3 bases, with 6 bases between. The DNA for the CDR3 is TGTGCCAGCAGCCAACTAAGAACAGATACGCAGTATTTT. Amino acid sequence: CASSQLRTDTQYF.

A word on this clonotype: This likely comes from a read error, as the CDR3 has no conserved phenylalanine or tryptophan at its end. V is TRBV5-1 and J is TRBJ2-7; 10 bases align to TRBD1. The CDR3 has 14 amino acids. Looked up from germline, CDR1 is SGHRS and CDR2 is YFSETQ. V shed 2 bases, J shed 5 bases, and the junction held 4 bases outside the gene matches. This chain's CDR3 is CASSFGTGDDEQYL. The CDR3 nucleotides are TGCGCCAGCAGCTTCGGGACAGGGGATGACGAGCAGTACCTC.